This T cell receptor (beta chain) was sequenced in a study of shared clonotypes between healthy human individuals. Study results and caveats: Sampling involved blood alone; tissue repertoires likely differ. Clonotype sharing among donors was thought likely to change with sequencing depth.

The CDR3 is 14 amino acids. Per germline, CDR1 SEHNR and CDR2 FQNEAQ (reference sequence). Trimming removed 4 bases from V and 1 base from J, with 11 bases in between. The repertoire was sequenced with immunoSEQ multiplex PCR; TCRdb's copy has only in-frame clones and lacks some. The table lists some 500,000 clones, roughly three quarters of them singletons. As for this clone: Its cognate antigen is unknown.

V and J are TRBV7-9 and TRBJ2-7; tentatively, D is TRBD1 or TRBD2 (5 bases each). The sequencing sample was made of PBMCs. This clonotype was sampled from a woman in her forties in good health. Some clones in this sample may be carry-over from other donors' samples. CDR3 sequence (DNA): TGTGCCAGCAGCTCCAAAGGGACGTCCTACGAGCAGTACTTC. Translating gives CASSSKGTSYEQYF.